The rows below give T cell receptor beta chains drawn from one sample of a study of blood T cell repertoires in COVID-19. Repertoires were generated with immunoSEQ multiplex PCR, while TCRdb's copy carries only in-frame clones and drops some. The top ten clones hold around 12% of a sample with about 68,000 clones, roughly 80% of them seen once. The sequenced sample consisted of peripheral blood. The receptors originated from a human donor in a cohort sampled during active COVID-19. Each CDR3 is given with its conserved first and last residue. D genes are given only for firm matches. Size values are once, few and many counts, or a class for expanded clones, and some rows have none.

V gene,clone size,J gene,D gene,CDR3 DNA,CDR3 protein
TRBV7-2,once,TRBJ2-2,TRBD2,TGTGCCAGCAGCTTGGGACTAGCGACCACCGGGGAGCTGTTTTTT,CASSLGLATTGELFF
TRBV18,-,TRBJ1-5,-,TGTGCCAGCTCACCACCGGCAGGGGTTGGAGGTCAGCCCCAGCATTTT,CASSPPAGVGGQPQHF
TRBV2,few,TRBJ2-1,-,TGTGCCAGCAGTGAATCTAACTACAATGAGCAGTTCTTC,CASSESNYNEQFF
TRBV19,-,TRBJ1-1,-,TGTGCCAGTACGCGTCACCTAGAAGGGAACACTGAAGCTTTCTTT,CASTRHLEGNTEAFF
TRBV11-3,-,TRBJ2-3,TRBD2,TGTGCCAGCAGCCGCCAAACTAGCGCAGAAAGTGATACGCAGTATTTT,CASSRQTSAESDTQYF
TRBV15,few,TRBJ2-7,TRBD2,TGTGCCACCAGGGCGGGGGGTCGCTACGAGCAGTACTTC,CATRAGGRYEQYF
TRBV2,-,TRBJ2-5,-,TGTGCCAGCAGTGATACCGGGTACCAAGAGACCCAGTACTTC,CASSDTGYQETQYF
TRBV25-1,-,TRBJ1-2,TRBD1,TGTGCCAGCAGTGACCCTGGACAGGGGGGGTATGGCTACACCTTC,CASSDPGQGGYGYTF
TRBV28,-,TRBJ2-7,TRBD1,TGTGCCAGCAGTCGGGATTTGACAGGGGCCTACGAGCAGTACTTC,CASSRDLTGAYEQYF
TRBV24-1,-,TRBJ2-3,-,TGTGCCACCAGTGACATGGCAGGGGTCGGTTCGGATACGCAGTATTTT,CATSDMAGVGSDTQYF
TRBV4-3,large,TRBJ2-7,-,TGCGCCAGCAGCCAAGATTGGTGGATGGAGGGGTACGAGCAGTACTTC,CASSQDWWMEGYEQYF
TRBV5-1,-,TRBJ1-1,TRBD1,TGCGCCAGCACCCAACAGGGCTACAGGGGCACTGAAGCTTTCTTT,CASTQQGYRGTEAFF
TRBV7-9,-,TRBJ2-3,-,TGTGCCAGCAGCGAGGGGGACCCGCAGTATTTT,CASSEGDPQYF
TRBV5-6,-,TRBJ2-1,TRBD2,TGTGCCAGCAGCTTCCGCGCGGGAGTGTCCTACAATGAGCAGTTCTTC,CASSFRAGVSYNEQFF
TRBV6-1,-,TRBJ1-5,TRBD1,TGTGCCAGCAGGGAAGTTACAGGGGCGAGCAATCAGCCCCAGCATTTT,CASREVTGASNQPQHF
TRBV7-8,-,TRBJ1-5,-,TGTGCCAGCAGCTTAGCGGCAGGGGGCAATCAGCCCCAGCATTTT,CASSLAAGGNQPQHF
TRBV24-1,-,TRBJ1-2,-,TGTGCCACCAGTGATTCCAGGGGCGGCTATGGCTACACCTTC,CATSDSRGGYGYTF
TRBV21-1,-,TRBJ1-5,-,TGTGCCAGCAGCAACGGACAGACATATAGCAATCAGCCCCAGCATTTT,CASSNGQTYSNQPQHF
TRBV18,-,TRBJ2-5,-,TGTGCCAGCTCACTTTCTAGCGCCCAGCGAGAGACCCAGTACTTC,CASSLSSAQRETQYF
TRBV6-5,-,TRBJ1-5,TRBD1,TGTGCCAGCAAACCAGCAGGGGGTAGGAATCAGCCCCAGCATTTT,CASKPAGGRNQPQHF
TRBV18,-,TRBJ2-5,-,TGTGCCAGCTCACCTCTGGACAGTCAAGAGACCCAGTACTTC,CASSPLDSQETQYF
TRBV24-1,-,TRBJ2-1,TRBD2,TGTGCCACCAGTGATTTTCGGGCGGGAGTAGTCGATGAGCAGTTCTTC,CATSDFRAGVVDEQFF
TRBV30,-,TRBJ1-5,TRBD1,TGTGCCTGGACTCCTACCGGGACAGGGGGCTATGGGGGTCAGCCCCAGCATTTT,CAWTPTGTGGYGGQPQHF
TRBV6-5,-,TRBJ1-6,-,TGTGCCAGCAGTTTCGTCAATTCACCCCTCCACTTT,CASSFVNSPLHF
TRBV4-3,many,TRBJ2-7,TRBD1,TGCGCCAGCAGCCATGATTGGGGACAGGGACAGTACTTC,CASSHDWGQGQYF
TRBV7-9,-,TRBJ1-5,TRBD1,TGTGCCAGCAGCTTAAACAGGGGGGGCAATCAGCCCCAGCATTTT,CASSLNRGGNQPQHF
TRBV15,-,TRBJ1-4,-,TGTGCCACCAGCAGAAAGGGAGGGTCCCCCACTAATGAAAAACTGTTTTTT,CATSRKGGSPTNEKLFF
TRBV7-2,once,TRBJ2-1,TRBD2,TGTGCCAGCAGCCCCTCCGGGGTGGCTAGCGGGGGGGCGAATGAGCAGTTCTTC,CASSPSGVASGGANEQFF
TRBV5-1,-,TRBJ2-1,TRBD2,TGCGCCAGCAGCCTGGATGCACGTAGGGTAGCGGGAGTCTACAATGAGCAGTTCTTC,CASSLDARRVAGVYNEQFF
TRBV7-6,-,TRBJ2-7,TRBD1,TGTGCCAGCAGCTTAGACAGGGGGTCAAACGAGCAGTACTTC,CASSLDRGSNEQYF
TRBV7-9,-,TRBJ2-3,TRBD2,TGTGCCAGTAACCTAGCGGGAGGCAACCCCACAGATACGCAGTATTTT,CASNLAGGNPTDTQYF
TRBV11-2,-,TRBJ2-2,-,TGTGCCAGCAGCCCCGTCAACACCGGGGAGCTGTTTTTT,CASSPVNTGELFF
TRBV14,-,TRBJ2-7,TRBD1,TGTGCCAGCAGCCATGACAGGGGCTCCTACGAGCAGTACTTC,CASSHDRGSYEQYF
TRBV6-4,-,TRBJ2-3,-,TGTGCCAGCAGCAGGGACTGGGGCCCAGATACGCAGTATTTT,CASSRDWGPDTQYF
TRBV11-2,-,TRBJ1-1,-,TGTGCCAGCAGCCGACTCGGAGGGTGGGGGGACACTGAAGCTTTCTTT,CASSRLGGWGDTEAFF
TRBV7-9,-,TRBJ2-2,TRBD1,TGTGCCAGCAGCTCGACGCTAGGGGGCGGGCTGTTTTTT,CASSSTLGGGLFF
TRBV29-1,-,TRBJ2-5,TRBD1,TGCAGCGTCGCGACAGGGGTTATGAAGACCCAGTACTTC,CSVATGVMKTQYF
TRBV7-7,once,TRBJ1-5,TRBD1,TGTGCTAGCAGCTGCGGGACAGGGGATCAGCCCCAGCATTTT,CASSCGTGDQPQHF
TRBV14,-,TRBJ2-7,-,TGTGCCAGCAGCCAAGTACCGGGGTATGAGCAGTACTTC,CASSQVPGYEQYF
TRBV9,few,TRBJ2-7,TRBD2,TGTGCCAGCAGCGTAGGACTAGCGAGCGAGCAGTACTTC,CASSVGLASEQYF
TRBV19,-,TRBJ1-1,-,TGTGCCAGTATCCCCCGGGGGGGGAACACTGAAGCTTTCTTT,CASIPRGGNTEAFF
TRBV28,once,TRBJ1-1,-,TGTGCCAGCAGTTTATTGGCAGGTGAGAACACTGAAGCTTTCTTT,CASSLLAGENTEAFF
TRBV20-1,-,TRBJ2-5,-,TGCAGTGCTAGTGGGGGGCGTGGACACCTCGAGACCCAGTACTTC,CSASGGRGHLETQYF
TRBV2,-,TRBJ1-2,TRBD1,TGTGCCAGCAGCCCAGGGGGAGGCGGCTACACCTTC,CASSPGGGGYTF
TRBV11-2,-,TRBJ2-7,TRBD1,TGTGCCAGCAGCTTAAGGCCCGGGACAGGGATAAACGAGCAGTACTTC,CASSLRPGTGINEQYF
TRBV23-1,-,TRBJ2-2,-,TGCGCCACCTCTTCGACAGGGAGGTGCCCCGGGGAGCTGTTTTTT,CATSSTGRCPGELFF
TRBV30,once,TRBJ1-1,TRBD1,TGTGCCTGGAGTCGTTCGAAGACAGGGGGTTTTAGGGCTTTCTTT,CAWSRSKTGGFRAFF